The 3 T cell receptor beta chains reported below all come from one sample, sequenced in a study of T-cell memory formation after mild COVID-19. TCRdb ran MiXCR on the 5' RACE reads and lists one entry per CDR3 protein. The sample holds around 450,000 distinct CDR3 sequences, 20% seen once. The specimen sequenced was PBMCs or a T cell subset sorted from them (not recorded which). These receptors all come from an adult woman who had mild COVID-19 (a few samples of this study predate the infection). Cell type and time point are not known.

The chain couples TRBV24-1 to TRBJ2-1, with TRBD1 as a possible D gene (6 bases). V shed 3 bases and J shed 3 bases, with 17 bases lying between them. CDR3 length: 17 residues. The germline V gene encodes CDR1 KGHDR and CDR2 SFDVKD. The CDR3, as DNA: TGTGCCACCAGTGATAACTACAGGGAGAACATCTACAATGAGCAGTTCTTC. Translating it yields CATSDNYRENIYNEQFF.

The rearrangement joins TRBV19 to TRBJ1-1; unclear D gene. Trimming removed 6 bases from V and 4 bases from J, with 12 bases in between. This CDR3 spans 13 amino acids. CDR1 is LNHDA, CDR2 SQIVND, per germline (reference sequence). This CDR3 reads CASSPRSGTEAFF. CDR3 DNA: TGTGCCAGTAGCCCCAGGTCGGGCACTGAAGCTTTCTTT.

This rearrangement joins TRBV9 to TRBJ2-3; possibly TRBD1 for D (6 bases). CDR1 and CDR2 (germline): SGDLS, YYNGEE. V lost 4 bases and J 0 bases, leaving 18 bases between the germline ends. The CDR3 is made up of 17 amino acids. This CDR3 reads CASSITDRTLSTDTQYF. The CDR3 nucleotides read TGTGCCAGCAGCATCACCGACAGGACCCTTAGCACAGATACGCAGTATTTT.